The 28 T cell receptor beta chains in this list originate from one sample, sequenced in a study of regulatory T cells in long-lasting Graves disease. Indicated time point: newly diagnosed GD, antithyroid drugs for less than 3 months. From PBMCs, RNA was extracted and then used to make the TCR library. Building the TCR beta libraries relied on iRepertoire HTBI primers, and CDR3 regions underwent Arm-PCR. One entry per CDR3 protein results from TCRdb running MiXCR on the multiplex PCR reads. The data show 350,000 to 450,000 distinct CDR3 sequences, with under 15% seen just once and roughly 17% held by the top ten. A further study also used this sample, focusing on T cells in Graves' hyperthyroidism and ophthalmopathy.

The source material was peripheral blood mononuclear cells (PBMCs), sampled at new diagnosis, from a patient treated with antithyroid drugs. These receptors came from a woman aged 25-40 years with Graves disease.

This clonotype turned up a few times. The V call is TRBV7-8, the J call TRBJ1-2; D is perhaps TRBD1 (5 bases). With 1 base removed from V and 4 bases from J, the gap between germline ends came to 7 bases. Germline CDR1 is SGHVS and CDR2 is FQNEAQ. The CDR3 is 13 residues long. CDR3 nucleotides: TGTGCCAGCAGCTTAGGACAGCTCTATGGCTACACCTTC. Its translation is CASSLGQLYGYTF. Combining the CDR3 with reference TRBV7-8 and TRBJ1-2 gives the whole variable domain GAGVSQSPRYKVAKRGQDVALRCDPISGHVSLFWYQQALGQGPEFLTYFQNEAQLDKSGLPSDRFFAERPEGSVSTLKIQRTQQEDSAVYLCASSLGQLYGYTFGSGTRLTVV.

This clonotype occurred many times. The CDR3 coding sequence is TGTGCCAGCACCACCCGAGTCGGCCGAACAGGGAACAATGAGCAGTTCTTC. It is translated as CASTTRVGRTGNNEQFF. The V gene is TRBV6-1, the J gene TRBJ2-1; possibly TRBD1 for D (6 bases). There are 17 residues in the CDR3. The germline V and J ends were trimmed by 7 bases and 5 bases, with 24 bases remaining between them. CDR1 MNHNS and CDR2 SASEGT come from the germline V gene.

A word on this clonotype: This could be a read error, since a much larger clone is one nucleotide away. The final CDR3 position lacks the conserved phenylalanine or tryptophan, pointing to a likely read error. No DNA is shown, since the ends of the CDR3 on it are uncertain; the CDR3 is the one TCRdb lists. The chain carries TRBV7-9 and TRBJ1-2; TRBD1, the table's D call, was not compared with the DNA. The CDR3 sequence runs 14 residues, both termini included. CDR1 is SEHNR and CDR2 is FQNEAQ in the germline V gene (reference sequence). The CDR3 loop reads CASSLREDRGTDTS.

This clonotype was detected many times. The chain recombines TRBV12-3 or TRBV12-4 with TRBJ1-1; D is unclear. This CDR3 is 12 amino acids long. The ends were cut back, 6 bases at V and 8 bases at J, with 13 bases in the middle. The CDR3 nucleotides are TGTGCCAGCAGCCAAGGCGGTGCCGAAGCTTTCTTT. Its translation: CASSQGGAEAFF.

This clonotype has more than one count but fewer than ten. The chain has TRBV20-1 and TRBJ1-1; no firm D call. The germline gives CDR1 DFQATT, CDR2 SNEGSKA (reference sequence). This CDR3 spans 13 amino acids. V shed 2 bases and J shed 1 base, with 8 bases lying between them. CDR3 loop: CSARRRSNTEAFF. CDR3 bases: TGCAGTGCTAGAAGACGTTCGAACACTGAAGCTTTCTTT.

This clonotype turned up a few times. The CDR3 reads CASSSSPGDGYTF. The CDR3 nucleotides are TGTGCCAGCAGCTCCTCCCCGGGTGACGGCTACACCTTC. V is TRBV7-9 and J is TRBJ1-2; D gene unclear. Germline values: CDR1 SEHNR, CDR2 FQNEAQ (reference sequence). The V end was cut by 4 bases, the J end by 8 bases, with 14 bases between. The CDR3 spans 13 residues.

About this clonotype: A much larger clone lies one base from this, so it may be a read error. The J gene is TRBJ2-5, the V gene TRBV11-2, with 7 bases matching TRBD1. Germline loops: CDR1 SGHAT, CDR2 FQNNGV. J was trimmed by 1 base and V by 7 bases; bases with no gene match: 12. This CDR3 is built from 16 residues. CDR3 protein: CASNSHGTVPQETQYF. CDR3 bases: TGTGCCAGCAACTCCCACGGGACAGTCCCCCAAGAGACCCAGTACTTC.

Many counts were recorded for this clonotype. The chain carries TRBV9 and TRBJ1-1; maybe TRBD1 (5 bases). V was shortened by 0 bases and J by 5 bases, with 14 bases between the two germline ends. The CDR3 extends over 15 amino acids. From germline, CDR1 is SGDLS and CDR2 YYNGEE. Here the CDR3 reads CASSVGQGPRTEAFF. The CDR3 DNA sequence: TGTGCCAGCAGCGTAGGTCAGGGACCCCGAACTGAAGCTTTCTTT.

The chain employs TRBV4-1 and TRBJ2-7; D ambiguous. This CDR3 region has 17 residues. The germline V gene has CDR1 MGHRA and CDR2 YSYEKL. V was cut by 0 bases and J by 2 bases, with 17 bases left in between. CDR3 sequence (DNA): TGCGCCAGCAGCCAAGATCCCTCAGACGGTAAGGCCTACGAGCAGTACTTC. Its translation: CASSQDPSDGKAYEQYF.

This clonotype was seen ten or more times. The V call is TRBV30, the J call TRBJ1-3; D remains ambiguous. CDR3 length equals 14 residues. Germline CDR1 reads GTSNPN; CDR2 reads SVGIG (reference sequence). Trimming pared 0 bases from V and 4 bases from J, leaving 10 bases between. CDR3 loop: CAWSVKPSGNTIYF. CDR3 nucleotides: TGTGCCTGGAGTGTAAAGCCATCCGGAAACACCATATATTTT.

This chain links TRBV7-8 with TRBJ2-1, with 11 positions matching TRBD2. The CDR3 has 16 amino acids. Germline lookup yields CDR1 SGHVS and CDR2 FQNEAQ. V lost 0 bases to trimming and J lost 7 bases; unmatched junction nucleotides: 5. This CDR3 reads CASSLALAGGANEQFF. The CDR3 coding sequence is TGTGCCAGCAGCTTAGCGCTAGCGGGAGGTGCAAATGAGCAGTTCTTC.

The chain recombines TRBV28 with TRBJ1-2; D gene uncertain. Between the trimmed V and J ends, which lost 5 bases and 3 bases, there was a span of 10 bases. This CDR3 region has 13 residues. Per the germline V gene, CDR1 is MDHEN and CDR2 is SYDVKM. CDR3 protein: CASSTDNHYGYTF. DNA for the CDR3: TGTGCCAGCAGTACAGATAACCACTATGGCTACACCTTC.

This chain joins TRBV24-1 and TRBJ2-1; 9 bases fit TRBD1. In germline, CDR1 is KGHDR, CDR2 SFDVKD. The CDR3 extends over 18 amino acids. The V gene end was trimmed by 0 bases and the J gene end by 4 bases; junction bases not matched to a gene: 9. For the CDR3, the DNA is TGTGCCACCAGTGATTTGAGGACAGGGGAGAGTCATTACAATGAGCAGTTCTTC. This gives the protein CATSDLRTGESHYNEQFF.

At least ten counts were recorded for this clonotype. V gene TRBV11-2 combines with J gene TRBJ2-1; TRBD2 matches 7 bases. The CDR3 has 13 residues. The germline V gene has CDR1 SGHAT and CDR2 FQNNGV. The V gene end was trimmed by 3 bases and the J gene end by 8 bases; junction bases not matched to a gene: 4. The CDR3 spells CASSFGGGDEQFF. CDR3 nucleotide sequence: TGTGCCAGCAGCTTTGGGGGGGGGGATGAGCAGTTCTTC. The full variable domain, its missing parts supplied by reference TRBV11-2 and TRBJ2-1, is EAGVAQSPRYKIIEKRQSVAFWCNPISGHATLYWYQQILGQGPKLLIQFQNNGVVDDSQLPKDRFSAERLKGVDSTLKIQPAKLEDSAVYLCASSFGGGDEQFFGPGTRLTVL.

This clonotype appeared a few times. This chain connects TRBV9 to TRBJ2-5, with D unresolved. The ends were cut back, 0 bases at V and 5 bases at J, with 17 bases in the middle. Germline V lookup: CDR1 SGDLS, CDR2 YYNGEE. The CDR3 has 16 amino acids. The CDR3 protein is CASSVGLERLEETQYF. CDR3 in DNA: TGTGCCAGCAGCGTAGGTTTAGAGAGGTTGGAGGAGACCCAGTACTTC.

This clonotype was picked up many times. This chain connects TRBV10-2 to TRBJ2-7; 7 bases line up with TRBD2. Germline CDR1 is WSHSY and CDR2 is SAAADI. V shed 5 bases, J shed 3 bases, and the junction held 7 bases outside the gene matches. The CDR3 is 14 amino acids. CDR3 amino acids: CASSRERGFYEQYF. For the CDR3, the DNA is TGCGCCAGCAGTCGCGAGCGGGGATTCTACGAGCAGTACTTC.

This clonotype was picked up many times. This chain links TRBV12-3 or TRBV12-4 with TRBJ2-1, with a tentative D call TRBD1 (6 bases). The CDR3 covers 16 residues. V was pared by 1 base and J by 10 bases, with 20 bases between. Written as DNA, the CDR3 is TGTGCCAGCAGTTTAGGGGGGCCCGGGGCGCAGGGGGAGCAGTTCTTC. The encoded protein is CASSLGGPGAQGEQFF.

This clonotype was counted between two and nine times. The chain combines TRBV7-3 with TRBJ1-1, with 7 bases identical to TRBD1. This CDR3 is built from 14 residues. The germline gives CDR1 SGHTA, CDR2 FQGTGA. V was clipped by 2 bases and J by 9 bases; unmatched bases: 9. CDR3 sequence: CASSLDRAGTKAFF. The CDR3, as DNA: TGTGCCAGCAGCTTAGACAGGGCTGGAACTAAAGCTTTCTTT. Filled out from reference TRBV7-3 and TRBJ1-1, the complete variable domain reads GAGVSQTPSNKVTEKGKYVELRCDPISGHTALYWYRQSLGQGPEFLIYFQGTGAADDSGLPNDRFFAVRPEGSVSTLKIQRTERGDSAVYLCASSLDRAGTKAFFGQGTRLTVV.

This clonotype was recorded many times. The V gene is TRBV2, the J gene TRBJ2-7; tentative D call: TRBD1 (6 bases). Deletions cut 5 bases from V and 0 bases from J, with 8 bases between. The CDR3 has 13 residues. The germline CDR1 and CDR2 sequences are SNHLY and FYNNEI. The CDR3 bases are TGTGCCAGCAGTAGACAGGACTCCTACGAGCAGTACTTC. This gives the protein CASSRQDSYEQYF.

This sequence joins TRBV18 and TRBJ2-7, with a possible D match to TRBD1 (5 bases). The V gene's germline CDR1 is KGHSH and CDR2 LQKENI. The CDR3 sequence is 16 residues long. The V and J ends lost 0 bases and 0 bases respectively, with 12 bases between them. Written as DNA, the CDR3 is TGTGCCAGCTCACCACCAGCAAGGGGCGGCTCCTACGAGCAGTACTTC. This gives the protein CASSPPARGGSYEQYF.

This clonotype was observed a handful of times. This chain uses TRBV28 with TRBJ2-2; a possible D gene is TRBD2 (7 bases). V lost 6 bases, J lost 4 bases, and 15 bases lay in between. The CDR3 is 15 residues long. CDR1 and CDR2 from the germline V gene are MDHEN and SYDVKM. CDR3 region: CASRVGGAVTGELFF. The CDR3 DNA reads as TGTGCCAGCAGGGTTGGGGGGGCCGTCACCGGGGAGCTGTTTTTT.

Details on this clonotype: With a much larger clone just one base away, this may be a read error. The V gene is TRBV24-1, the J gene TRBJ2-1, with 11 bases that match TRBD2. The germline V gene has CDR1 KGHDR and CDR2 SFDVKD. The CDR3 is 17 amino acids. CDR3 DNA sequence: TGTGCCACCAGTGACAGGGGACTAGCGGCCGACTACAATGAGCAGCTCTTC. This encodes CATSDRGLAADYNEQLF.

This clonotype was recorded many times. The CDR3 DNA reads TGTGCCAGCAGTTTACAGGGAGGGTACACTGAAGCTTTCTTT. This encodes CASSLQGGYTEAFF. The chain is built from TRBV27 and TRBJ1-1; maybe TRBD1 (5 bases). Germline-derived CDR1 and CDR2 are MNHEY and SMNVEV (reference sequence). V was pared by 2 bases and J by 3 bases, with 10 bases between. This CDR3 region has 14 residues.

This clonotype has ten or more counts. The J gene is TRBJ1-6, the V gene TRBV3-1; TRBD1 might be the D (6 bases). The ends were cut back, 6 bases at V and 7 bases at J, with 10 bases in the middle. Germline-derived CDR1 and CDR2 are LGHDT and YNNKEL (reference sequence). This CDR3 has 13 residues. The CDR3 coding sequence is TGTGCCAGCAGTGACGACAGGAATTCACCCCTCCACTTT. Residues: CASSDDRNSPLHF.

The chain couples TRBV19 to TRBJ1-2; 7 bases line up with TRBD1. CDR1 and CDR2 from the germline V gene are LNHDA and SQIVND (reference sequence). There are 15 residues in the CDR3. V lost 5 bases to trimming and J lost 3 bases; unmatched junction nucleotides: 9. CDR3 loop: CASSLPTGSDYGYTF. CDR3 DNA sequence: TGTGCCAGTAGTCTCCCGACAGGGTCAGACTATGGCTACACCTTC.

This chain connects TRBV7-9 to TRBJ2-1; unclear D gene. The germline V gene encodes CDR1 SEHNR and CDR2 FQNEAQ (reference sequence). The length of the CDR3 is 13 residues. Trimming removed 3 bases from V and 7 bases from J, with 10 bases in between. The CDR3 region is CASSLVGGNEQFF. The CDR3 DNA reads TGTGCCAGCAGCTTGGTGGGCGGTAATGAGCAGTTCTTC.

Concerning this clonotype: A read error likely explains this, since a far larger clone differs by one base. This chain links TRBV6-1 with TRBJ2-1; 7 bases align to TRBD2. The CDR3 covers 14 residues. Germline loops: CDR1 MNHNS, CDR2 SASEGT. The CDR3 DNA reads as TGTGCCAGCATCCCGGGGGAGGGCGCAGAGACCCAGTGCTTC. Its protein product is CASIPGEGAETQCF.

This clonotype was seen ten or more times. V usage is TRBV18 and J usage is TRBJ2-2; D remains unclear. CDR3 length: 16 residues. Germline-derived CDR1 and CDR2 are KGHSH and LQKENI. V lost 3 bases and J lost 3, with 14 bases in between. CDR3 protein: CASSPQISSDTGELFF. The DNA of the CDR3 is TGTGCCAGCTCACCTCAGATTTCCTCGGACACCGGGGAGCTGTTTTTT. Full variable domain (rest looked up from reference TRBV18 and TRBJ2-2): NAGVMQNPRHLVRRRGQEARLRCSPMKGHSHVYWYRQLPEEGLKFMVYLQKENIIDESGMPKERFSAEFPKEGPSILRIQQVVRGDSAAYFCASSPQISSDTGELFFGEGSRLTVL.